The rows below give T cell receptor beta chains drawn from one sample of a study of cytomegalovirus exposure and HLA in healthy donors. TCRdb's copy holds only in-frame clones and misses some; the assay was immunoSEQ multiplex PCR. This table lists about 48,000 clones. Sequencing was done on a sample of PBMCs. The receptors derive from a male donor in good health and CMV-seropositive. The CDR3 runs from the conserved cysteine through the conserved F or W. Fields, in order: V gene, J gene, CDR3 protein.

V gene: TRBV7-2
J gene: TRBJ2-3
CDR3 protein: CASSLYGVSADTQYF

V gene: TRBV21-1
J gene: TRBJ1-5
CDR3 protein: CASSFHRSKRPQHF

V gene: TRBV5-6
J gene: TRBJ2-1
CDR3 protein: CASSLNRQGASYSREFF

V gene: TRBV19
J gene: TRBJ2-3
CDR3 protein: CASTTTSGGPSSTDTQCF

V gene: TRBV7-3
J gene: TRBJ1-1
CDR3 protein: CASSLTYTDSFGTEAFF

V gene: TRBV7-9
J gene: TRBJ1-1
CDR3 protein: CASSVDRYTEAFF

V gene: TRBV5-1
J gene: TRBJ1-4
CDR3 protein: CASSLGGIANEKLFF

V gene: TRBV28
J gene: TRBJ1-1
CDR3 protein: CASSTSSGGAFF

V gene: TRBV7-8
J gene: TRBJ2-7
CDR3 protein: CASSSLGGASGEQYF

V gene: TRBV27
J gene: TRBJ1-1
CDR3 protein: CASSLGGLNTEAFF

V gene: TRBV7-9
J gene: TRBJ2-7
CDR3 protein: CATSGTYEQYF

V gene: TRBV6-1
J gene: TRBJ2-7
CDR3 protein: CASSQQGGVSYEQYF

V gene: TRBV14
J gene: TRBJ2-5
CDR3 protein: CATGVAGNQETQYF

V gene: TRBV7-2
J gene: TRBJ1-5
CDR3 protein: CASSSSPGTINQPQHF

V gene: TRBV7-2
J gene: TRBJ2-4
CDR3 protein: CASSLMLAGGLAKNIQYF

V gene: TRBV4-2
J gene: TRBJ2-6
CDR3 protein: CASSQDGGGSSGANVLTF

V gene: TRBV5-1
J gene: TRBJ1-1
CDR3 protein: CASSLQGMGKAFF

V gene: TRBV29-1
J gene: TRBJ2-7
CDR3 protein: CSAIGTDAYEQYF

V gene: TRBV2
J gene: TRBJ2-7
CDR3 protein: CASSESSGGIYEQYF

V gene: TRBV29-1
J gene: TRBJ1-1
CDR3 protein: CSVGQGSTEAFF

V gene: TRBV9
J gene: TRBJ2-5
CDR3 protein: CASSRGGGSETQYF

V gene: TRBV7-8
J gene: TRBJ2-6
CDR3 protein: CASSPTGYSGANVLTF

V gene: TRBV5-1
J gene: TRBJ1-6
CDR3 protein: CASSLIQGQPLHF

V gene: TRBV7-6
J gene: TRBJ1-1
CDR3 protein: CASSQFLGTEAFF

V gene: TRBV30
J gene: TRBJ2-2
CDR3 protein: CGVGGTGELFF

V gene: TRBV5-4
J gene: TRBJ2-2
CDR3 protein: CASSLQGYGGELFF

V gene: TRBV6-5
J gene: TRBJ2-3
CDR3 protein: CASSSGLTQYF